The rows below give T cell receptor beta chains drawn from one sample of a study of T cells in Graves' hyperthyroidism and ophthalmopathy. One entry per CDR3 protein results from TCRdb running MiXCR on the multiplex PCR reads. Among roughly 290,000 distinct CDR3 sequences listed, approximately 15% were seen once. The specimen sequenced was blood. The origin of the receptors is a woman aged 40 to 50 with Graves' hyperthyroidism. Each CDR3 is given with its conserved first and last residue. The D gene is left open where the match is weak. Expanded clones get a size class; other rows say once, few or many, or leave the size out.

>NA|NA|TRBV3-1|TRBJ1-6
CASSQGGASYSPLHF
TGTGCCAGCAGCCAGGGGGGCGCAAGTTATTCACCCCTCCACTTT
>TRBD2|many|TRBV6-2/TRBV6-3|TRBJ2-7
CASRAGVVEQYF
TGTGCCAGCAGGGCGGGAGTGGTCGAGCAGTACTTC
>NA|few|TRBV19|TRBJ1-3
CASSRKIDSGNTIYF
TGTGCCAGTAGCCGAAAGATAGACTCCGGAAACACCATATATTTT
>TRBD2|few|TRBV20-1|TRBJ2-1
CSASGTSRPYNEQFF
TGCAGTGCTTCCGGGACTAGCCGACCATACAATGAGCAGTTCTTC
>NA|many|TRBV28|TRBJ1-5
CASRLSNQPQHF
TGTGCCAGCAGACTGAGCAATCAGCCCCAGCATTTT
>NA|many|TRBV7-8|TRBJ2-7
CASSLAPRGPPSYEQYF
TGTGCCAGCAGCTTAGCCCCCCGGGGTCCACCCTCCTACGAGCAGTACTTC
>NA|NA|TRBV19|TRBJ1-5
CASSIGGLGRWQPQHF
TGTGCCAGTAGTATCGGGGGCCTCGGAAGGTGGCAGCCCCAGCATTTT
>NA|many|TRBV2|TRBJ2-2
CASSVPYGELFF
TGTGCCAGCAGCGTCCCTTACGGGGAGCTGTTTTTT
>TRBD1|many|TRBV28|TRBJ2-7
CASSMWGGTGGTYEQYF
TGTGCCAGCTCGATGTGGGGGGGGACAGGGGGGACCTACGAGCAGTACTTC
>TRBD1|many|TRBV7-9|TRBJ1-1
CASSRQGMRAFF
TGTGCCAGCAGCAGACAGGGTATGAGAGCTTTCTTT
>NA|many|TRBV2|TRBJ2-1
CASSGSRGIRGDEQFF
TGTGCCAGCAGCGGATCGAGGGGGATCAGAGGCGATGAGCAGTTCTTC